The present T cell receptor beta chain was sequenced within a study of T-cell memory formation after mild COVID-19. Turning to the study itself: Clusters of TCRs were largely donor specific.

TCRdb ran MiXCR on the 5' RACE reads and lists one entry per CDR3 protein. The data contain around 200,000 distinct CDR3 sequences, around 16% of them singletons. Study-level results: Researchers report contracting CD4+ clones mostly in CM and EM, with CD8+ clones in EMRA. Among clones contracting day 15 to 85, CD4/CD8 was balanced, whereas later expanders leaned CD4+.

In its sample, this clonotype was seen a few times. What it binds is not known. The TCR sequence derives from an adult woman who had mild COVID-19 (a few samples of this study predate the infection). Cell type and time point are not known. The sequenced material came from PBMCs or a T cell subset sorted from them (not recorded which).

The CDR3 DNA reads as TGTGCCAGCAGTTATAGCGGAGGAGATGTGATGGGCTACACCTTC. This sequence encodes CASSYSGGDVMGYTF. The chain has TRBV6-5 and TRBJ1-2, with D unresolved. V dropped 3 bases and J dropped 8 bases, with 19 bases sitting between them. The CDR3 runs 15 residues. CDR1 and CDR2 from the germline V gene are MNHEY and SVGAGI.